This T cell receptor (beta chain) was found in a study of T cells in Graves' hyperthyroidism and ophthalmopathy. Study-level points and caveats: The model's output predicted ophthalmopathy at a median of around 6.9 months prior to onset.

Trimming shortened V by 1 base and J by 4 bases, and 10 bases separated the two germline ends. The CDR3 is 14 residues long. From germline, CDR1 is MGHDK and CDR2 SYGVNS. Only a few counts were recorded for this clonotype. Its antigen remains unknown. RNA transcripts provided the source from which TCR beta CDR3 regions were amplified. The HTBI set primed first-round TCR CDR3 RT-PCR. TCRdb used MiXCR to reprocess the multiplex PCR reads, holding one entry per CDR3 protein. The sample includes approximately 400,000 distinct CDR3 sequences, 15% to 18% seen only once; the top ten take 7.5% to 9%. The gene calls are TRBV25-1 and TRBJ1-2, with a tentative D call TRBD1 (5 bases). The receptor comes from a woman aged 18-29 years with Graves' hyperthyroidism. Sequenced sample: blood. The CDR3 DNA is TGTGCCAGCAGTGAATCGGGGGAAAGCTATGGCTACACCTTC. This translates into CASSESGESYGYTF.